This record looks at one TCR beta chain sequence and its context. With 2 bases clipped from V and 5 bases from J, the junction kept 11 bases outside the gene matches. Looked up from germline, CDR1 is SEHNR and CDR2 is FQNEAQ (reference sequence). The CDR3 is made up of 17 amino acids. This entry belongs to a study of cytomegalovirus exposure and HLA in healthy donors. The PCR used 60 Vbeta and 13 Jbeta primers. The protocol was immunoSEQ multiplex PCR, while the TCRdb copy is restricted to in-frame clones and leaves out a portion. In the table there are over 100,000 clones, 60% to 85% of which are singletons.

The chain combines TRBV7-9 with TRBJ2-5; 10 bases are a match to TRBD2. This TCR came from a woman aged 25 to 39 in good health and CMV-seropositive. Sequencing was carried out using PBMCs. The CDR3, as DNA: TGTGCCAGCAGCTTATCCCTCGGACTAGCGGTCCGGGAGACCCAGTACTTC. Its protein is CASSLSLGLAVRETQYF.